The rows below give T cell receptor beta chains drawn from one sample of a study of blood T cell repertoires in COVID-19. Libraries were prepared by immunoSEQ multiplex PCR; TCRdb keeps only in-frame clonotypes and omits some of them. The sample has about 170,000 clones; approximately 85% are singletons. Sequencing was done on a sample of peripheral blood. Receptors originate from a woman older than 75 with COVID-19, enrolled during active disease. The CDR3 runs from the conserved cysteine through the conserved F or W. A D gene is named only where the DNA matches it firmly. Rows may omit the clone size; those that give it use once, few, many or a size class.

J gene: TRBJ2-3
V gene: TRBV29-1
D gene: -
clone size: -
CDR3 DNA: TGCAGCGTTGGAGGTTCTGGACAGAGCCCAGATACGCAGTATTTT
CDR3 protein: CSVGGSGQSPDTQYF

J gene: TRBJ2-3
V gene: TRBV7-9
D gene: -
clone size: -
CDR3 DNA: TGTGCCAGCAGCTTGGCTAGCGGCACAGATACGCAGTATTTT
CDR3 protein: CASSLASGTDTQYF

J gene: TRBJ1-4
V gene: TRBV5-4
D gene: -
clone size: -
CDR3 DNA: TGTGCCAGCAGCTTTCGGGGGGCGCTGGGTGAAAAACTGTTTTTT
CDR3 protein: CASSFRGALGEKLFF

J gene: TRBJ2-3
V gene: TRBV15
D gene: TRBD2
clone size: once
CDR3 DNA: TGTGCCACCAGCTCCCGAGGCGGGAGGGGCGTCACTGTAACAGATACGCAGTATTTT
CDR3 protein: CATSSRGGRGVTVTDTQYF

J gene: TRBJ2-5
V gene: TRBV4-1
D gene: -
clone size: -
CDR3 DNA: TGCGCCAGCAGCCAAGCCCTAGCCCAAGAGACCCAGTACTTC
CDR3 protein: CASSQALAQETQYF

J gene: TRBJ1-5
V gene: TRBV21-1
D gene: -
clone size: -
CDR3 DNA: TGTGCCAGCAGCAAAGAGCGCAGGGTTGATAGCAATCAGCCCCAGCATTTT
CDR3 protein: CASSKERRVDSNQPQHF

J gene: TRBJ1-1
V gene: TRBV29-1
D gene: -
clone size: -
CDR3 DNA: TGCAGCGTCCACAGGGTGAACACTGAAGCTTTCTTT
CDR3 protein: CSVHRVNTEAFF

J gene: TRBJ2-7
V gene: TRBV5-6
D gene: TRBD1
clone size: -
CDR3 DNA: TGTGCCAGCAGCTGGGGACAGTTCAGCTCCTACGAGCAGTACTTC
CDR3 protein: CASSWGQFSSYEQYF

J gene: TRBJ1-2
V gene: TRBV6-5
D gene: -
clone size: once
CDR3 DNA: TGTGCCAGCAGTTACGAGGGCAGGTTCGGCTACACCTTC
CDR3 protein: CASSYEGRFGYTF

J gene: TRBJ2-2
V gene: TRBV5-6
D gene: -
clone size: -
CDR3 DNA: TGTGCCAGCAGCTTGGCCTTGGCGGCACTAAACACCGGGGAGCTGTTTTTT
CDR3 protein: CASSLALAALNTGELFF

J gene: TRBJ1-3
V gene: TRBV29-1
D gene: TRBD1
clone size: -
CDR3 DNA: TGCAGCGCCATACAGGGGATGAGCTCTGGAAACACCATATATTTT
CDR3 protein: CSAIQGMSSGNTIYF

J gene: TRBJ2-3
V gene: TRBV4-1
D gene: TRBD2
clone size: -
CDR3 DNA: TGCGCCAGCAGCCAAGCCCTATCAGCGGGGGGGCCAGATACGCAGTATTTT
CDR3 protein: CASSQALSAGGPDTQYF

J gene: TRBJ2-3
V gene: TRBV6-5
D gene: -
clone size: -
CDR3 DNA: TGTGCCAGCAGCCTTGGGGGGGGCCGGGCAGATACGCAGTATTTT
CDR3 protein: CASSLGGGRADTQYF

J gene: TRBJ1-2
V gene: TRBV19
D gene: TRBD1
clone size: -
CDR3 DNA: TGTGCCAGCAGCCGACAGGGCTATGGCTACACCTTC
CDR3 protein: CASSRQGYGYTF

J gene: TRBJ2-1
V gene: TRBV28
D gene: TRBD1
clone size: -
CDR3 DNA: TGTGCCAGCAGGGAGGCAGGGGGCGTAGGTCTTGAGCAGTTCTTC
CDR3 protein: CASREAGGVGLEQFF

J gene: TRBJ2-5
V gene: TRBV30
D gene: -
clone size: -
CDR3 DNA: TGTGCCTGGAGTGTTTGGCTAGGCATGGAGTACTTC
CDR3 protein: CAWSVWLGMEYF

J gene: TRBJ1-2
V gene: TRBV19
D gene: -
clone size: -
CDR3 DNA: TGTGCCAGTAGTATAGACCTCGACATAAGCGGCTACACCTTC
CDR3 protein: CASSIDLDISGYTF

J gene: TRBJ1-2
V gene: TRBV2
D gene: -
clone size: -
CDR3 DNA: TGTGCCACAAAGGGGGATAACTATGGCTACACCTTC
CDR3 protein: CATKGDNYGYTF

J gene: TRBJ1-2
V gene: TRBV6-5
D gene: -
clone size: once
CDR3 DNA: TGTGCCAGCAGCGATACTTCTAACTATGGCTACACCTTC
CDR3 protein: CASSDTSNYGYTF

J gene: TRBJ2-2
V gene: TRBV18
D gene: TRBD1
clone size: -
CDR3 DNA: TGTGCCAGCTCACCGCTACGGGACAGGGTTACCGGGGAGCTGTTTTTT
CDR3 protein: CASSPLRDRVTGELFF

J gene: TRBJ1-4
V gene: TRBV5-1
D gene: -
clone size: -
CDR3 DNA: TGCGCCAGCAGCTTGGTGCCCATCAGGGCTGTTTTTTTT
CDR3 protein: CASSLVPIRAVFF

J gene: TRBJ1-1
V gene: TRBV2
D gene: TRBD1
clone size: -
CDR3 DNA: TGTGCCAGCAGTACCAGACAGGGATTGAAAGCTTTCTTT
CDR3 protein: CASSTRQGLKAFF

J gene: TRBJ2-3
V gene: TRBV5-4
D gene: TRBD2
clone size: -
CDR3 DNA: TGTGCCAGCAGTTCGGGACTAGGCACAGATACGCAGTATTTT
CDR3 protein: CASSSGLGTDTQYF

J gene: TRBJ2-1
V gene: TRBV30
D gene: -
clone size: -
CDR3 DNA: TGTGCCTGGAGTGAAGCGCTTGAGCAGTTCTTC
CDR3 protein: CAWSEALEQFF

J gene: TRBJ1-5
V gene: TRBV6-6
D gene: -
clone size: -
CDR3 DNA: TGTGCCAGCAGTTACATCCAGGGGCAGGGTAGTCAGCCCCAGCATTTT
CDR3 protein: CASSYIQGQGSQPQHF

J gene: TRBJ2-1
V gene: TRBV2
D gene: -
clone size: -
CDR3 DNA: TGTGCCAGCAGTGAACTAGGCGTTGTCAATGAGCAGTTCTTC
CDR3 protein: CASSELGVVNEQFF

J gene: TRBJ1-2
V gene: TRBV6-5
D gene: -
clone size: -
CDR3 DNA: TGTGCCAGCAGTCCAGGTGCAGTGACTAACTATGGCTACACCTTC
CDR3 protein: CASSPGAVTNYGYTF

J gene: TRBJ1-1
V gene: TRBV20-1
D gene: -
clone size: -
CDR3 DNA: TGCAGTGCTAGTTTTCCCGGGGGAGCTTTCTTT
CDR3 protein: CSASFPGGAFF

J gene: TRBJ2-1
V gene: TRBV6-5
D gene: TRBD1
clone size: few
CDR3 DNA: TGTGCCAGCAGGGCGGACAGGGACTATGAGCAGTTCTTC
CDR3 protein: CASRADRDYEQFF